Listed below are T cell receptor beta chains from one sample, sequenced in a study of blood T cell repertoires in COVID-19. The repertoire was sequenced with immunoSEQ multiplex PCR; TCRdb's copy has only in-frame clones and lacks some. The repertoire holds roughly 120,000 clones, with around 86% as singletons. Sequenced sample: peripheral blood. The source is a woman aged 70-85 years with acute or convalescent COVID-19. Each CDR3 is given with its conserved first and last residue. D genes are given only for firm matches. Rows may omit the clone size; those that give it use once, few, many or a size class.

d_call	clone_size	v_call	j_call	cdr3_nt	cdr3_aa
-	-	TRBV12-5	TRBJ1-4	TGTGCTAGTGGAATAGGGGGGGCGGAAAAACTGTTTTTT	CASGIGGAEKLFF
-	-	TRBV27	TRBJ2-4	TGTGCCAGCAGTTTATCGCGGGGATCTACAGGAGAAAACATTCAGTACTTC	CASSLSRGSTGENIQYF
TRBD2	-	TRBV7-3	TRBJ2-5	TGTGCCAGCAGCACATCGCGGGGGGGCCTCCAGTACTTC	CASSTSRGGLQYF
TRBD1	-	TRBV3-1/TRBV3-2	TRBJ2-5	TGTGCCAGCAGCCAAGATGGCACAGGGGTTGGGGAGACCCAGTACTTC	CASSQDGTGVGETQYF
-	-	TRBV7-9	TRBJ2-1	TGTGCCAGCAGCTTAGACGAGGGCGATGAGCAGTTCTTC	CASSLDEGDEQFF
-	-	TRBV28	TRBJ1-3	TGTGCCAGCAGACTAGGGCGGCTTAACTCTGGAAACACCATATATTTT	CASRLGRLNSGNTIYF
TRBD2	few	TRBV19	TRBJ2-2	TGTGCCAGTAGTGCCCCGGGACTAGCGGTCCCCGGGGAGCTGTTTTTT	CASSAPGLAVPGELFF
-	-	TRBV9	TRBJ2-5	TGTGCCAGCAGCGGCTATAGAGAGACCCAGTACTTC	CASSGYRETQYF
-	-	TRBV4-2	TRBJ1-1	TGTGCCAGCAGCCAAGATTGGGGGCGGTTTAAAAACACTGAAGCTTTCTTT	CASSQDWGRFKNTEAFF
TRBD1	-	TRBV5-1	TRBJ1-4	TGCGCCAGCAGCTTGGAGGGGGCGGCAAAACTGTTTTTT	CASSLEGAAKLFF
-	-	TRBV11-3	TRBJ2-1	TGTGCCAGCAGCTTAATGAGGCAAGAGCAGTTCTTC	CASSLMRQEQFF
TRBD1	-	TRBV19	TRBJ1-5	TGTGCCAGTAGTAGGACAGGGGTGGGCAATCAGCCCCAGCATTTT	CASSRTGVGNQPQHF
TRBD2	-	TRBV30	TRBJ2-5	TGTGCCTCGAGCGGGAAAGGAGAGACCCAGTACTTC	CASSGKGETQYF
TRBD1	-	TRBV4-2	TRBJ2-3	TGTGCCAGCAGCCAATCCCAGGACAGGTTCAGGGGAGATACGCAGTATTTT	CASSQSQDRFRGDTQYF
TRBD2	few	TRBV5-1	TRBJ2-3	TGCGCCAGCAGCTTGAGGACTAGCGGGGGGCCAACCTCCACAGATACGCAGTATTTT	CASSLRTSGGPTSTDTQYF
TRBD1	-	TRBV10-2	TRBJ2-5	TGCGCCAGCAGAGGGGGCCCAGCCCCCCAAGAGACCCAGTACTTC	CASRGGPAPQETQYF
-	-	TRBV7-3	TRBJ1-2	TGTGCCAGCAGCTTAAACACAGGGAGTGGGGATGGCTACACCTTC	CASSLNTGSGDGYTF
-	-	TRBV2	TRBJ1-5	TGTGCCAGCAGTAGAGGGGGTTATAGCAATCAGCCCCAGCATTTT	CASSRGGYSNQPQHF
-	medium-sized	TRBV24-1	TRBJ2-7	TGTGCCACCAGTGATGGACAGCGATCCTACGAGCAGTACTTC	CATSDGQRSYEQYF
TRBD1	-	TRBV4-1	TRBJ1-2	TGCGCCAGCAGCCCAAGCCCCTCCCCACGACAGGGGCAAGGTGGCTACACCTTC	CASSPSPSPRQGQGGYTF
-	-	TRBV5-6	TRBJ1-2	TGTGCCAGCAGCGGGGGCCAATATGGCTACACCTTC	CASSGGQYGYTF
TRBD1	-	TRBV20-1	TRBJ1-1	TGCAGTGCCAGTCAGCGGGACAGGGCGAGGAACACTGAAGCTTTCTTT	CSASQRDRARNTEAFF
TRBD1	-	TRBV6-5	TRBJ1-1	TGTGCCAGCAATCCAGGGGGCGTGGGCACTGAAGCTTTCTTT	CASNPGGVGTEAFF
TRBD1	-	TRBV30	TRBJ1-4	TGTGCCTGGAGCGGGACAGCTAATGAAAAACTGTTTTTT	CAWSGTANEKLFF